This TCR beta chain was observed in a study of cytomegalovirus exposure and HLA in healthy donors. For the study at large: A prior study identified 90 million to 120 million unique TCR beta sequences from around 180 million T cells.

60 Vbeta and 13 Jbeta primers were used in PCR. Sequencing was performed with immunoSEQ multiplex PCR; in TCRdb, only in-frame clones are kept and a portion is missing. The data contain 65,000 or so clones, roughly 80% of them singletons. The table lists this clone with a count of one. The antigen remains undetermined. Study findings and constraints: As a later analysis showed, a missense DCLRE1C variant was linked to trimming of TCR beta V- and J-genes. Productive rates of about 87% or about 30% were seen for most TCR beta V segments in an earlier analysis. Approximately 18,000 TCR beta sequences were associated with HLA alleles at 0.05 false discovery rate in a later analysis.

Germline V gene sequence: CDR1 MNHEY, CDR2 SVGAGI. The CDR3 is made up of 13 amino acids. V was cut by 5 bases and J by 1 base, with 6 bases left in between. This receptor was identified in a girl between 5 and 17 years old in good health and CMV-seropositive. What was sequenced was PBMCs. This chain links TRBV6-5 with TRBJ2-4; D gene unclear. The CDR3 loop is CASSPFAKNIQYF. CDR3 bases: TGTGCCAGCAGTCCCTTTGCCAAAAACATTCAGTACTTC.